These T cell receptor beta chains were read from a single sample in a study of beta chain features in type 1 diabetes. Only in-frame clones appear in the TCRdb table, and some are missing; sequencing was by immunoSEQ multiplex PCR. The sample includes roughly 310,000 clones, roughly 11% of them seen just once. The sequenced material came from naive CD4+ T cells from blood. These receptors all stem from a woman younger than 45 in good health. CDR3s include the opening cysteine and the closing phenylalanine or tryptophan. D genes are given only for firm matches. Not all rows give a size; the values are once, few, many and, for expanded clones, a class.

TRBJ2-5,TRBV6-1,few,TRBD1,CASSGGQESETQYF,TGTGCCAGCAGTGGGGGACAGGAGTCGGAGACCCAGTACTTC
TRBJ2-5,TRBV7-2,few,TRBD2,CASSPGTSGIPETQYF,TGTGCCAGCAGCCCCGGGACTAGCGGGATCCCAGAGACCCAGTACTTC
TRBJ2-1,TRBV9,few,.,CASSVAVGVYNEQFF,TGTGCCAGCAGCGTAGCTGTCGGTGTTTACAATGAGCAGTTCTTC
TRBJ1-5,TRBV19,.,.,CASSIVPAGGNQPQHF,TGTGCCAGTAGTATAGTTCCTGCAGGGGGCAATCAGCCCCAGCATTTT
TRBJ2-5,TRBV21-1,.,.,CASSKETVRPAQYF,TGTGCCAGCAGCAAGGAGACAGTTCGCCCAGCCCAGTACTTC
TRBJ2-3,TRBV7-2,.,.,CASSWRVTDTQYF,TGTGCCAGCAGCTGGAGAGTCACGGATACGCAGTATTTT
TRBJ1-1,TRBV5-1,few,.,CASSLRGIPEAFF,TGCGCCAGCAGCTTGCGGGGGATACCTGAAGCTTTCTTT
TRBJ2-7,TRBV14,few,.,CASSLRDSGAYEQYF,TGTGCCAGCAGCCTCCGGGACTCTGGGGCCTACGAGCAGTACTTC
TRBJ2-2,TRBV5-1,.,.,CASSLERQSTGELFF,TGCGCCAGCAGCTTGGAACGACAGAGTACCGGGGAGCTGTTTTTT
TRBJ2-3,TRBV15,few,.,CATSRQQGGADTQYF,TGTGCCACCAGCAGACAACAGGGAGGGGCAGATACGCAGTATTTT
TRBJ2-1,TRBV5-6,.,TRBD2,CASSLALAGGPDEQFF,TGTGCCAGCAGCTTGGCACTAGCGGGAGGGCCGGATGAGCAGTTCTTC
TRBJ2-7,TRBV9,few,TRBD2,CASSAGTSGRYTSYEQYF,TGTGCCAGCAGCGCCGGGACTAGCGGGAGGTATACCTCCTACGAGCAGTACTTC
TRBJ2-7,TRBV19,few,TRBD1,CASPRTGATYEQYF,TGTGCCTCTCCCAGGACAGGGGCCACCTACGAGCAGTACTTC
TRBJ2-3,TRBV12-2,.,.,CASRLSAGGADTQYF,TGTGCAAGTCGCTTATCGGCGGGTGGGGCAGATACGCAGTATTTT
TRBJ2-1,TRBV7-3,.,.,CASSLQPSTGNNEQFF,TGTGCCAGCAGCCTTCAACCATCGACAGGTAACAATGAGCAGTTCTTC
TRBJ2-7,TRBV6-4,.,TRBD2,CASSAQTSGSPYEQYF,TGTGCCAGCAGTGCCCAGACTAGCGGGAGCCCCTACGAGCAGTACTTC
TRBJ2-3,TRBV5-4,few,TRBD2,CASSPPGGTSGTSTDTQYF,TGTGCCAGCAGCCCCCCTGGGGGGACTAGCGGGACTAGCACAGATACGCAGTATTTT
TRBJ2-2,TRBV6-6,.,.,CASSYRAPRWRGELFF,TGTGCCAGCAGTTACCGAGCACCCAGGTGGCGCGGGGAGCTGTTTTTT
TRBJ2-3,TRBV4-2,.,TRBD2,CASSSQTTSTTDTQYF,TGTGCCAGCAGCTCACAGACGACTAGCACCACAGATACGCAGTATTTT
TRBJ2-2,TRBV4-2,.,TRBD1,CASSRQGADTGELFF,TGTGCCAGCAGTCGACAGGGGGCGGACACCGGGGAGCTGTTTTTT
TRBJ2-1,TRBV30,.,TRBD2,CAWSKSWTGGLGDEQFF,TGTGCCTGGAGTAAGTCCTGGACGGGAGGCCTGGGAGATGAGCAGTTCTTC
TRBJ1-1,TRBV14,.,.,CASSQGVRDTEAFF,TGTGCCAGCAGCCAAGGTGTGAGGGACACTGAAGCTTTCTTT
TRBJ1-5,TRBV7-3,few,TRBD1,CASSQQGGQPQHF,TGTGCCAGCAGCCAACAGGGGGGTCAGCCCCAGCATTTT
TRBJ1-1,TRBV20-1,.,.,CKGQLNTEAFF,TGCAAGGGGCAGCTGAACACTGAAGCTTTCTTT
TRBJ1-1,TRBV6-4,few,.,CASSDELHTEAFF,TGTGCCAGCAGTGACGAGTTGCACACTGAAGCTTTCTTT
TRBJ2-7,TRBV7-9,few,.,CASSLAGHSDEQYF,TGTGCCAGCAGCTTAGCCGGACACTCGGACGAGCAGTACTTC
TRBJ2-3,TRBV29-1,few,.,CSVVLATDTQYF,TGCAGCGTTGTTCTAGCAACAGATACGCAGTATTTT
TRBJ2-7,TRBV4-3,.,.,CASSQERRYEQYF,TGCGCCAGCAGCCAAGAGAGGCGCTACGAGCAGTACTTC
TRBJ2-7,TRBV7-2,.,.,CASMKTGTVPYEQYF,TGTGCCAGCATGAAGACCGGTACAGTACCCTACGAGCAGTACTTC
TRBJ2-2,TRBV11-3,.,.,CASSLGWTVNTGELFF,TGTGCCAGCAGCTTAGGATGGACAGTGAACACCGGGGAGCTGTTTTTT
TRBJ1-1,TRBV27,.,TRBD1,CASSQSTGRTEAFF,TGTGCCAGCAGTCAATCGACAGGGAGGACTGAAGCTTTCTTT
TRBJ1-4,TRBV9,.,.,CASSVDRTDNEKLFF,TGTGCCAGCAGCGTAGACCGGACAGATAATGAAAAACTGTTTTTT
TRBJ2-7,TRBV19,.,TRBD2,CASSNPAGVVYEQYF,TGTGCCAGTAGTAACCCGGCGGGAGTCGTGTACGAGCAGTACTTC
TRBJ1-5,TRBV25-1,few,TRBD1,CASSEGGQGDQPQHF,TGTGCCAGCAGTGAAGGAGGACAGGGTGATCAGCCCCAGCATTTT
TRBJ2-2,TRBV7-7,.,.,CASSLTGTGELFF,TGTGCTAGCAGCTTAACTGGCACCGGGGAGCTGTTTTTT
TRBJ1-4,TRBV27,few,TRBD1,CASRRTGFNEKLFF,TGTGCCAGCAGAAGGACAGGGTTTAATGAAAAACTGTTTTTT
TRBJ1-4,TRBV4-3,few,TRBD1,CASSPGQPNEKLFF,TGCGCCAGCAGCCCGGGACAGCCCAATGAAAAACTGTTTTTT
TRBJ2-7,TRBV10-3,.,TRBD2,CAISLTTSGNYEQYF,TGTGCCATCAGTCTCACCACTAGCGGGAACTACGAGCAGTACTTC
TRBJ1-1,TRBV5-1,few,TRBD1,CASSRVRSGGARNTEAFF,TGCGCCAGCAGCCGCGTACGGTCAGGGGGCGCCAGGAACACTGAAGCTTTCTTT
TRBJ2-7,TRBV4-2,.,.,CASSQDLDLSYEQYF,TGTGCCAGCAGCCAAGATCTTGACTTATCCTACGAGCAGTACTTC
TRBJ1-4,TRBV25-1,few,.,CASSEWRPTGELFF,TGTGCCAGCAGTGAATGGAGGCCCACCGGGGAACTGTTTTTT